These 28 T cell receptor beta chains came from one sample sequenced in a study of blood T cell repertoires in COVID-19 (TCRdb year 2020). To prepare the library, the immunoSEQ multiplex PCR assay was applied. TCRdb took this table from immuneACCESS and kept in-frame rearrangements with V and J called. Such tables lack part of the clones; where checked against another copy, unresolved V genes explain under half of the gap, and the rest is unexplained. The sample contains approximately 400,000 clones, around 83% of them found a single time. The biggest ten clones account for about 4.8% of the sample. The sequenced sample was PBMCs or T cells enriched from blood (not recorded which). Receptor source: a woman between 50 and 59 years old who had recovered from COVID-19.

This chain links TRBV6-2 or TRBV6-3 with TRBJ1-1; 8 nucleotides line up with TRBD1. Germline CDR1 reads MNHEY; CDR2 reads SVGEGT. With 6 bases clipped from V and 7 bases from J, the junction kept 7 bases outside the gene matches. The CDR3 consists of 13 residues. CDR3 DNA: TGTGCCAGCAGCACCCAGGGGGCCGGTGAAGCTTTCTTT. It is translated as CASSTQGAGEAFF.

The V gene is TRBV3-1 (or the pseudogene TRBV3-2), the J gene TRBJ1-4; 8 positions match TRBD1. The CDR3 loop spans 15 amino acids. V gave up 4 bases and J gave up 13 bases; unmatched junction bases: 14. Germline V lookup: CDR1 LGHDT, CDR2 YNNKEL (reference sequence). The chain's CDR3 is CASSPRDRPQKRLFF. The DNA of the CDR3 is TGTGCCAGCAGCCCACGGGACAGGCCCCAGAAAAGACTGTTTTTT.

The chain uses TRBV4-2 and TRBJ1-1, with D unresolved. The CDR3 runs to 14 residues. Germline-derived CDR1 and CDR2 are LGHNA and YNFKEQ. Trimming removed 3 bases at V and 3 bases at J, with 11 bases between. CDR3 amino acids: CASSQLSKDTEAFF. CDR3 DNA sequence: TGTGCCAGCAGCCAGCTTAGCAAGGACACTGAAGCTTTCTTT.

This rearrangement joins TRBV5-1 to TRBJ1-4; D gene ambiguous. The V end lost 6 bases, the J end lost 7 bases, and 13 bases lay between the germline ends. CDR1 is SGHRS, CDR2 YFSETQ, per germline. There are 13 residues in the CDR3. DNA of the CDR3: TGCGCCAGCACAGACCTAGGATTTGAAAAACTGTTTTTT. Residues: CASTDLGFEKLFF.

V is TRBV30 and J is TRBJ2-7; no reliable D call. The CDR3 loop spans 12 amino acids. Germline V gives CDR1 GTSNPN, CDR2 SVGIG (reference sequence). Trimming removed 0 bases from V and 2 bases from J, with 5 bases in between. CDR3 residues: CAWSVITYEQYF. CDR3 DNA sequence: TGTGCCTGGAGTGTAATTACCTACGAGCAGTACTTC.

CDR3 loop: CASSPGLALASYEQYF. Written as DNA, the CDR3 is TGCGCCAGCAGCCCGGGACTAGCGCTAGCATCCTACGAGCAGTACTTC. This chain links TRBV4-1 with TRBJ2-7; 10 bases align to TRBD2. The ends lost 4 bases at V and 1 base at J; junction bases unmatched: 7. The germline gives CDR1 MGHRA, CDR2 YSYEKL. The length of the CDR3 is 16 residues.

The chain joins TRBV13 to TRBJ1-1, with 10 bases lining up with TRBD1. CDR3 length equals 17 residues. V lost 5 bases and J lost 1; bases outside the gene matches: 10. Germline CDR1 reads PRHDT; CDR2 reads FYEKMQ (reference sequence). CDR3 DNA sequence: TGTGCCAGCAGCCTAAGACCGGGACAGGGGAGGAACACTGAAGCTTTCTTT. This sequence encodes CASSLRPGQGRNTEAFF.

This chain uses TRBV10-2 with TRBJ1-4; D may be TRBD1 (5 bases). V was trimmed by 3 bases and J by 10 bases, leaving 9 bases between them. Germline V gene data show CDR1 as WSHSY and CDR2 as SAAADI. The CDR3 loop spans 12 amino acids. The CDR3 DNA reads TGCGCCAGCAGTGACCCCGGGGGAAAACTGTTTTTT. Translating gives CASSDPGGKLFF.

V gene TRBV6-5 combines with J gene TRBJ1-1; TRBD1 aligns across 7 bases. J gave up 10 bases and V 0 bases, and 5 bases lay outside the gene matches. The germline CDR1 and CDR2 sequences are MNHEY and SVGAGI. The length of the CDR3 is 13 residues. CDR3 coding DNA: TGTGCCAGCAGTTACTCGGCAGGGGGTAGAGCTTTCTTT. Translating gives CASSYSAGGRAFF.

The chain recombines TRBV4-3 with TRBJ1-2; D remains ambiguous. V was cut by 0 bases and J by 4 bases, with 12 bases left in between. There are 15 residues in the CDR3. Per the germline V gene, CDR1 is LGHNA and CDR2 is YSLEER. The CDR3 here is CASSQDWVGGYGYTF. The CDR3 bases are TGCGCCAGCAGCCAAGATTGGGTAGGCGGCTATGGCTACACCTTC.

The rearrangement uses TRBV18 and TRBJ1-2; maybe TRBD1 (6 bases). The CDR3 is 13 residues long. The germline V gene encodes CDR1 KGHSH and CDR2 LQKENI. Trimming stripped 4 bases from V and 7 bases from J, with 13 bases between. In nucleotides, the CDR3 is TGTGCCAGCTCACGAACACAGGGAATTGGCTACACCTTC. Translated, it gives CASSRTQGIGYTF.

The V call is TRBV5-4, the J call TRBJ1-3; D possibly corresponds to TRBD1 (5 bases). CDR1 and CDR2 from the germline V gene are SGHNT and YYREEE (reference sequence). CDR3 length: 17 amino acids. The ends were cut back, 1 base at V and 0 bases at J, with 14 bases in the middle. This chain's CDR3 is CASSLSGDYYSGNTIYF. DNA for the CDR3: TGTGCCAGCAGCTTGTCTGGGGACTACTACTCTGGAAACACCATATATTTT. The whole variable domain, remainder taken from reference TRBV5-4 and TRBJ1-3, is ETGVTQSPTHLIKTRGQQVTLRCSSQSGHNTVSWYQQALGQGPQFIFQYYREEENGRGNFPPRFSGLQFPNYSSELNVNALELDDSALYLCASSLSGDYYSGNTIYFGEGSWLTVV.

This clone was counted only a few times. CDR3 loop: CASSLVPRGELFF. CDR3 in DNA: TGTGCCAGCAGTCTCGTCCCCCGCGGGGAGCTGTTTTTT. V is TRBV12-3 or TRBV12-4 and J is TRBJ2-2, with unresolved D. The V end lost 5 bases, the J end lost 7 bases, and 11 bases lay between the germline ends. The CDR3 has 13 amino acids.

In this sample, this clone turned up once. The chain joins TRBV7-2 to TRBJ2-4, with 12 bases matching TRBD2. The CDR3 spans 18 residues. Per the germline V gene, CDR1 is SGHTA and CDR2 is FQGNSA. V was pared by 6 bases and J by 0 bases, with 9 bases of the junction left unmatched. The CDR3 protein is CASRRLAGVQLAKNIQYF. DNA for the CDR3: TGTGCCAGCAGGAGACTAGCGGGAGTCCAACTAGCCAAAAACATTCAGTACTTC.

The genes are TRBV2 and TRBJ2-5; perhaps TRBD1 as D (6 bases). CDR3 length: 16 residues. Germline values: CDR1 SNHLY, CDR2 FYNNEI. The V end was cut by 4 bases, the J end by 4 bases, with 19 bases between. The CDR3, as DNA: TGTGCCAGCAGTGTTTATCAGGGGACCGCTGGAGAGACCCAGTACTTC. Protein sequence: CASSVYQGTAGETQYF.

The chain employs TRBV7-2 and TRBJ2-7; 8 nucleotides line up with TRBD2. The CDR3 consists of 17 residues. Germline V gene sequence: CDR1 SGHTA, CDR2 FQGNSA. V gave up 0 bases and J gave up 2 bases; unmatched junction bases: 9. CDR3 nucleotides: TGTGCCAGCAGCTTAGCCCTTAGCGGGGTGAGTCCCTACGAGCAGTACTTC. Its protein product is CASSLALSGVSPYEQYF.

The CDR3 reads CASNPADSNYGYTF. The CDR3, as DNA: TGTGCCAGCAATCCGGCAGACAGCAACTATGGCTACACCTTC. The chain combines TRBV6-1 with TRBJ1-2; the D gene is possibly TRBD1 (5 bases). V was pared by 7 bases and J by 2 bases, with 14 bases between. Germline-derived CDR1 and CDR2 are MNHNS and SASEGT. The CDR3 contains 14 residues.

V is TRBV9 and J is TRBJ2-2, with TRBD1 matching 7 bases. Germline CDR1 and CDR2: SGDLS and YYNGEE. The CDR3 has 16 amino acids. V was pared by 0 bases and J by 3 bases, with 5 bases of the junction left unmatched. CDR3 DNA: TGTGCCAGCAGCGTAGCACAGGGGTACGACACCGGGGAGCTGTTTTTT. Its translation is CASSVAQGYDTGELFF.

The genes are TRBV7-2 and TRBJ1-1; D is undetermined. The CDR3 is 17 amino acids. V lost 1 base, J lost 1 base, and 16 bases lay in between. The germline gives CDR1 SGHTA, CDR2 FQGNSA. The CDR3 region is CASSLEVWAHQNTEAFF. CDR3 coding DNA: TGTGCCAGCAGCTTAGAAGTCTGGGCCCATCAGAACACTGAAGCTTTCTTT.

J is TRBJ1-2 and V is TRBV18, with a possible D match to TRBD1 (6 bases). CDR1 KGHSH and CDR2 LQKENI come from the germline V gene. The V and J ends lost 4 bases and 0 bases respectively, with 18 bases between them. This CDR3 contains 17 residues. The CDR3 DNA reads TGTGCCAGCTCACTAAAACAGGGTAGAGAAGCTAACTATGGCTACACCTTC. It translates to CASSLKQGREANYGYTF.

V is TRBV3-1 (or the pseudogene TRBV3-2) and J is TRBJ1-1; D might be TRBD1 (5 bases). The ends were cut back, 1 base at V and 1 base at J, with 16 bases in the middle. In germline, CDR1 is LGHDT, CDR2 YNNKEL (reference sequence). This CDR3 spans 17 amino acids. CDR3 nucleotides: TGTGCCAGCAGCCAAGGCCCCGGGACTGCGAGGAACACTGAAGCTTTCTTT. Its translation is CASSQGPGTARNTEAFF.

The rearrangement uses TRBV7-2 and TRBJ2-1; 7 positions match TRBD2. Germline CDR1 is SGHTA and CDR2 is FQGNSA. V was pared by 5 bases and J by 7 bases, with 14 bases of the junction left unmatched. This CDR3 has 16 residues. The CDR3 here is CASSRIRGDSSNEQFF. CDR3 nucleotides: TGTGCCAGCAGCCGTATCCGGGGGGATTCTTCGAATGAGCAGTTCTTC.

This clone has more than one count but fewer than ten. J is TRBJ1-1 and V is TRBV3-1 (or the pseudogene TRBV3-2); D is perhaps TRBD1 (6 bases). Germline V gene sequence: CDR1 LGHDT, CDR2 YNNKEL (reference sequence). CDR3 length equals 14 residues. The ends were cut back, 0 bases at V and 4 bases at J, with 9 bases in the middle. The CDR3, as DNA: TGTGCCAGCAGCCAAGATTACAGGGCCACTGAAGCTTTCTTT. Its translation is CASSQDYRATEAFF.

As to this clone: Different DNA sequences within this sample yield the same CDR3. CDR3 in DNA: TGCGCCAGCAGCTTGGGGACTAGCGGGGGCTACGAGCAGTACTTC. Encoded protein: CASSLGTSGGYEQYF. V gene TRBV5-1 combines with J gene TRBJ2-7, with 13 bases aligning to TRBD2. The CDR3 length is 15 residues. Trimming removed 0 bases from V and 3 bases from J; junction bases left unmatched: 0. The germline gives CDR1 SGHRS, CDR2 YFSETQ.

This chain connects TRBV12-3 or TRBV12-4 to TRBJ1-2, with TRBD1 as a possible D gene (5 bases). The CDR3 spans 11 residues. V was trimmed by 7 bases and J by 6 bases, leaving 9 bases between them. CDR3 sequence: CASTSGDGYTF. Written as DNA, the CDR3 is TGTGCCAGCACCTCGGGGGATGGCTACACCTTC.

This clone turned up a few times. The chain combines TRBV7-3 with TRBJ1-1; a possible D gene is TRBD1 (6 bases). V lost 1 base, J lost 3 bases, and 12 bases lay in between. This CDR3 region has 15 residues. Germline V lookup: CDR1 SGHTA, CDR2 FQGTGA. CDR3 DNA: TGTGCCAGCAGCTTAAATGGGGGCTGGGACACTGAAGCTTTCTTT. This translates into CASSLNGGWDTEAFF.

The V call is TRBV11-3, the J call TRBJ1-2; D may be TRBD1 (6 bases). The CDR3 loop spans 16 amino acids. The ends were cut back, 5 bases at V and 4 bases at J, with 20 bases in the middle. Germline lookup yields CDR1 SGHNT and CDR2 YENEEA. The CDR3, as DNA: TGTGCCAGCAGCCGTTCCCAAGCCGCAGGGGCCTATGGCTACACCTTC. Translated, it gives CASSRSQAAGAYGYTF.

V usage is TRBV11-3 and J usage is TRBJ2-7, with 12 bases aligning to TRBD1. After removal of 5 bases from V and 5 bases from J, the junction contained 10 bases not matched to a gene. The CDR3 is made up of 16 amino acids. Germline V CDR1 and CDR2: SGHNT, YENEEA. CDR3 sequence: CASSRHTGTGGNEQYF. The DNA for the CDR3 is TGTGCCAGCAGCCGACATACCGGGACAGGGGGCAACGAGCAGTACTTC.